This TCR beta chain emerged from a study of OX40 agonist ivuxolimab in advanced cancers. This clone has only one observation. The germline gives CDR1 SEHNR, CDR2 FQNEAQ (reference sequence). Trimming left V 2 bases short and J 11 bases short, with 21 bases between. The CDR3 is 16 residues long. Generated by immunoSEQ multiplex PCR, the TCRdb table keeps only in-frame clones and is missing some. Of about 64,000 clones listed, roughly 86% were seen once; the top ten hold over 2.5%. The chain has TRBV7-9 and TRBJ1-4; no clear D gene. The source of this sequence is an adult with an advanced solid tumor such as melanoma, head and neck, liver or kidney cancer. Here the sequenced sample was CD4+ or CD8+ T cells sorted from blood, taken in a trial of the OX40 agonist ivuxolimab. CDR3 region: CASSLLPTGNELKLFF. CDR3 DNA: TGTGCCAGCAGCTTACTTCCGACGGGAAATGAATTGAAACTGTTTTTT.